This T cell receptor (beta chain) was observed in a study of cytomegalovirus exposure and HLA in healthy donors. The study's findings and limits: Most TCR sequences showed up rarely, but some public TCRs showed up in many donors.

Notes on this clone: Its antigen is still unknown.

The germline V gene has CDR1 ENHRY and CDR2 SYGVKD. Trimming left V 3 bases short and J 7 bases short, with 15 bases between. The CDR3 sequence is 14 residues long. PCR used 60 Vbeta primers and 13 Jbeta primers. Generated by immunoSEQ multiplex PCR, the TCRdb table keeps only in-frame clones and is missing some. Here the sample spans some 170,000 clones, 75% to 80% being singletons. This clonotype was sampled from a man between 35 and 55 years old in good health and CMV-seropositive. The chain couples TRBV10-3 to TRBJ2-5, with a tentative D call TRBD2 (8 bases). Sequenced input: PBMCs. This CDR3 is CAISERDSGGTQYF. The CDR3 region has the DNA TGTGCCATCAGTGAAAGGGACAGCGGGGGGACCCAGTACTTC.